This note documents a single TCR beta chain sequence. Its antigen is still unknown. This CDR3 contains 18 residues. This sample is part of a study of T cells after yellow fever vaccination. Study-level findings and limits: CD4 and CD8 compartments shared a small share of clonotypes. Subsequent to the booster, the majority of primary-vaccination clones reappeared (96% CD4, around 85% CD8).

In making TCR cDNA, 5'RACE template switching added a universal primer site and UMIs to it. TCRdb called the 5' RACE reads again in MiXCR, with one record for every CDR3 protein. The table includes about 260,000 distinct CDR3 sequences, approximately 3.5% detected once. This rearrangement joins TRBV21-1 to TRBJ2-6; the table's D call, TRBD1, was not checked against the DNA. TRBV21-1 is a pseudogene. This receptor was obtained from a man younger than 30 who received the YFV17D yellow fever vaccine. Sequencing was performed on PBMCs, taken 15 days after the yellow fever booster vaccination. CDR3 DNA: TGTGCCAGCGGCCACTGTCCGGGCGAATTCTCTGGGGCCAACGTCCTGACTTTC. Encoded protein: CASGHCPGEFSGANVLTF.